This T cell receptor beta chain came from a study of blood T cells in healthy people across ages. Isolating PBMCs gave at least 7 million of these cells per sample. A J-beta primer mix and a sample-barcoded 5' primer were used in a second PCR of about 6 to 12 cycles. TCRdb reprocessed the 5' RACE reads with MiXCR, giving one entry per CDR3 protein. The sample includes 500,000 to 700,000 distinct CDR3 sequences, about 30% of them seen just once. Germline V gene lookup returns CDR1 GTSNPN and CDR2 SVGIG (reference sequence). Trimming removed 0 bases at V and 2 bases at J, with 14 bases between. The CDR3 totals 16 residues. This clonotype was detected a few times.

Source material: blood. The rearrangement joins TRBV30 to TRBJ2-1; tentatively, D is TRBD2 (7 bases). This clonotype was sampled from an elderly woman in good health. The CDR3 spells CAWSVLGGQTYNEQFF. The CDR3 DNA reads TGTGCCTGGAGTGTACTGGGGGGGCAAACCTACAATGAGCAGTTCTTC.